These 4 T cell receptor beta chains came from one sample sequenced in a study of blood T cell repertoires in COVID-19 (dated by TCRdb to about 2020). Library creation used the immunoSEQ multiplex PCR assay. TCRdb re-hosts the immuneACCESS table, in-frame sequences only. Its copies lack some clones; in the studies checked, an unresolved V gene accounts for under half of them, and the cause for the rest is not known. The sample table holds 150,000 or so clones, of which 80% to 90% were seen once. The top ten constitute about 8.2% of the sample. Sequenced input: peripheral blood. These receptors were collected from a man between 60 and 75 years old with acute or convalescent COVID-19.

The rearrangement links TRBV7-9 to TRBJ1-6, with D hard to call. The V gene lost 0 bases and the J gene lost 8 bases, with 5 bases spanning the gap. Germline CDR1 SEHNR, CDR2 FQNEAQ (reference sequence). CDR3 length: 13 amino acids. The CDR3 DNA reads as TGTGCCAGCAGCTTAGCCTCGGATTCACCCCTCCACTTT. Amino acids: CASSLASDSPLHF.

With regard to this clone: No conserved phenylalanine or tryptophan is present at the end of the CDR3, so a read error is the likely explanation. It is unclear where the CDR3 begins or ends on the DNA, so no DNA is shown, and the CDR3 is as TCRdb lists it. The chain carries TRBV21-1 and TRBJ2-7; the DNA was not used to check the table's D call, TRBD2. TRBV21-1 is recorded as a pseudogene. Counting both end residues, the CDR3 totals 10 amino acids. The chain's CDR3 is CARHLGGRFD.

V gene TRBV5-5 combines with J gene TRBJ1-2, with 7 bases fitting TRBD1. Germline V gene lookup returns CDR1 SGHKS and CDR2 YYEKEE (reference sequence). V dropped 3 bases and J dropped 4; count of bases not matched to a gene: 6. The CDR3 extends over 14 amino acids. CDR3 coding DNA: TGTGCCAGCAGCTCCTCCGGGACAGCCTATGGCTACACCTTC. It translates to CASSSSGTAYGYTF.

The sample holds a few counts of this clone. The chain recombines TRBV28 with TRBJ2-2, with 12 bases matching TRBD2. In germline, CDR1 is MDHEN, CDR2 SYDVKM. J gave up 2 bases and V 2 bases, and 6 bases lay outside the gene matches. This CDR3 contains 18 residues. The CDR3 reads CASSLLQGLAGNTGELFF. CDR3 DNA sequence: TGTGCCAGCAGTTTACTACAGGGACTAGCGGGTAACACCGGGGAGCTGTTTTTT. The full variable domain, completed using reference TRBV28 and TRBJ2-2, is DVKVTQSSRYLVKRTGEKVFLECVQDMDHENMFWYRQDPGLGLRLIYFSYDVKMKEKGDIPEGYSVSREKKERFSLILESASTNQTSMYLCASSLLQGLAGNTGELFFGEGSRLTVL.